The present TCR beta chain was sequenced within a study of CD8+CD57+ T cells in acquired aplastic anemia. Study in general: The DNA of sorted CD4+ and CD8+ cells averaged approximately 3.2 ug.

CDR1 is SGDLS and CDR2 is YYNGEE in the germline V gene. The CDR3 runs 14 residues. Trimming removed 3 bases from V and 6 bases from J, with 12 bases in between. CDR3 and TCR beta VDJ profiling relied on a genomic DNA template. From the reads, TCRdb called clonotypes with MiXCR, one entry per CDR3 protein. Here the sample spans approximately 180,000 distinct CDR3 sequences, around 48% being singletons. General study results and limits: The study identified roughly 31 CD8+ CDR3 sequences shared by patients and controls.

In patients chosen for sequencing, flow cytometry had shown CD8+CD57+ cell expansion. Therapy had not been given to patients before blood sampling. Note on this clonotype: Its antigen is as yet unknown.

The rearrangement uses TRBV9 and TRBJ2-2, with no clear D. Specimen: sorted CD4+, CD8+, or CD8+CD57+ T cells (not recorded which) from PBMCs. The sequence came from a human donor with aplastic anemia. The CDR3 here is CASSAYVGPGELFF. The CDR3 DNA is TGTGCCAGCAGCGCCTATGTCGGTCCCGGGGAGCTGTTTTTT.